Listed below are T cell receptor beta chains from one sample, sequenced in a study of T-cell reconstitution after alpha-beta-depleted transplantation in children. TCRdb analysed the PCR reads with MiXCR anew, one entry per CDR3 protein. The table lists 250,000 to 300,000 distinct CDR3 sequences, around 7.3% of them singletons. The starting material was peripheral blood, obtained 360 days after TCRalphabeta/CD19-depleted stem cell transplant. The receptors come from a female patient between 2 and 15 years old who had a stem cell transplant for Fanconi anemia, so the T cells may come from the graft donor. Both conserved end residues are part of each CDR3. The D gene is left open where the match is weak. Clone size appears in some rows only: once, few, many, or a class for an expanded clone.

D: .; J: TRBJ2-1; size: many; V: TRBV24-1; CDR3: CATSDLRTYNEQFF; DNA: TGTGCCACCAGTGATTTGCGGACATACAATGAGCAGTTCTTC
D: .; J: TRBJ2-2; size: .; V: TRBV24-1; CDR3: CATSGQPTGELFF; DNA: TGTGCCACCAGTGGACAACCCACCGGGGAGCTGTTTTTT
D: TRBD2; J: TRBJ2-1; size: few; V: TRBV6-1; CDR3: CASSRTLRGVSEQFF; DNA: TGTGCCAGCAGTCGGACTTTGCGGGGGGTTAGTGAGCAGTTCTTC
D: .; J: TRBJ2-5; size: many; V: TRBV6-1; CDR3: CASSPRRDTAFQETQYF; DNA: TGTGCCAGCAGCCCGCGGCGGGACACTGCGTTCCAAGAGACCCAGTACTTC
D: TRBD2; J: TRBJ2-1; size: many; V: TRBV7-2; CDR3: CASSLIWSLAGIMGEQFF; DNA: TGTGCCAGCAGCTTAATTTGGTCACTAGCGGGGATAATGGGGGAGCAGTTCTTC
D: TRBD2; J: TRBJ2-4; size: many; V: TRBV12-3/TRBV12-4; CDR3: CASTLRGTRLNIQYF; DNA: TGTGCCAGCACCCTTCGGGGGACTAGACTAAACATTCAGTACTTC
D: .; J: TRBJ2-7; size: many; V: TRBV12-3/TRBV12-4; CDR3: CASSPPGPDEQYF; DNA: TGTGCCAGCAGTCCGCCCGGCCCGGACGAGCAGTACTTC
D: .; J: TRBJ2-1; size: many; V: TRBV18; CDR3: CASSLLPAQASYNEQFF; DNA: TGTGCCAGCTCACTACTCCCGGCCCAAGCTTCCTACAATGAGCAGTTCTTC
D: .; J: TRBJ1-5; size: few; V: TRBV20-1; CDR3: CCARDIRGAESNQPQHF; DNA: TGCTGTGCTAGAGATATTCGCGGGGCTGAGAGCAATCAGCCCCAGCATTTT
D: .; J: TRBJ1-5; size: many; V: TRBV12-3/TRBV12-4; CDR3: CASSTRNQPQHF; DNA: TGTGCCAGCAGTACCCGCAATCAGCCCCAGCATTTT
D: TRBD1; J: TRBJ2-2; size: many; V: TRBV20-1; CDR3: CSARGRQGSYTGELFF; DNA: TGCAGTGCTAGAGGAAGACAGGGGAGTTACACCGGGGAGCTGTTTTTT
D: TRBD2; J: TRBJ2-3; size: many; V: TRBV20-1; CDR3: CSARDPSGGATDTQYF; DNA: TGCAGTGCTAGAGATCCTAGCGGGGGGGCCACAGATACGCAGTATTTT
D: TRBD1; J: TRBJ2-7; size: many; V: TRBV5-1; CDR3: CASSLVSLDRAYEQYF; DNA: TGCGCCAGCAGCTTAGTCAGCTTGGACAGGGCCTACGAGCAGTACTTC
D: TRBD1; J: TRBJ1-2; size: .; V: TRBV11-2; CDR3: CASSSAGQGGSYGYTF; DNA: TGTGCCAGCAGCTCCGCGGGACAGGGAGGGTCCTATGGCTACACCTTC
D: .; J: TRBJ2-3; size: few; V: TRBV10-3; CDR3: CAILPDGTDTQYF; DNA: TGTGCCATCCTACCCGACGGCACAGATACGCAGTATTTT
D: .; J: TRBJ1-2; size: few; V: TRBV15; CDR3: CATSKDPLAAGYTF; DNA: TGTGCCACCAGCAAAGACCCGCTGGCTGCTGGCTACACCTTC
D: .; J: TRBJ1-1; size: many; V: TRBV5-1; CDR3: CASSLGDTTEAFF; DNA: TGCGCCAGCAGCCTAGGTGATACGACTGAAGCTTTCTTT
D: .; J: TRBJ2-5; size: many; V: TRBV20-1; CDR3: CSARDRLAQETQYF; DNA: TGCAGTGCTAGAGATCGTCTAGCCCAAGAGACCCAGTACTTC
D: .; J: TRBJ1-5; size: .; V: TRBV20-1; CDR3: CSAQEGGYQPQHF; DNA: TGCAGTGCTCAAGAGGGGGGCTATCAGCCCCAGCATTTT
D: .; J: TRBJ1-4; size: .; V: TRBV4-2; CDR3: CASSQEGRDEKLFF; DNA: TGTGCCAGCAGCCAAGAGGGTCGCGATGAAAAACTGTTTTTT
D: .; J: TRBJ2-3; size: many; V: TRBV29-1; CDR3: CSGVYGQQDEDTQYF; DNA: TGCAGCGGGGTATATGGACAGCAGGACGAGGATACGCAGTATTTT
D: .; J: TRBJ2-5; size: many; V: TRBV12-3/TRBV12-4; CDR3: CASSLGQPVQETQYF; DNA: TGTGCCAGCAGCCTCGGACAGCCGGTCCAAGAGACCCAGTACTTC
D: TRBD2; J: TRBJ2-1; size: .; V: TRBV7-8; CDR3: CASNLLAGGADNEQFF; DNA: TGTGCCAGCAACCTACTAGCGGGGGGGGCAGACAATGAGCAGTTCTTC
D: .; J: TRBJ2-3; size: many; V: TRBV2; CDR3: CASSEGVDTQYF; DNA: TGTGCCAGCAGTGAGGGTGTAGATACGCAGTATTTT
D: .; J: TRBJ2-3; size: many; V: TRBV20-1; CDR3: CSARGQGRTDTQYF; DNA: TGCAGTGCTAGAGGGCAGGGACGAACAGATACGCAGTATTTT
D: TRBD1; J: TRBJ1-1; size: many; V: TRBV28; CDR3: CASSPGQGGKANTEAFF; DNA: TGTGCCAGCAGTCCAGGACAGGGTGGGAAGGCGAACACTGAAGCTTTCTTT
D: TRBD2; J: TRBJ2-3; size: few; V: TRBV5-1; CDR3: CASSPDAGATDTQYF; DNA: TGCGCCAGCAGCCCGGACGCGGGAGCGACAGATACGCAGTATTTT
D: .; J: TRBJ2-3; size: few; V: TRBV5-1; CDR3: CASSFGLVGFGDTQYF; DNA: TGCGCCAGCAGCTTCGGGCTAGTCGGTTTCGGTGATACGCAGTATTTT
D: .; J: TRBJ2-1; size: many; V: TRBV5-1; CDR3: CASSLGALDNEQFF; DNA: TGCGCCAGCAGCTTGGGGGCTCTGGACAATGAGCAGTTCTTC
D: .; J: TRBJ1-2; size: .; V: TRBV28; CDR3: CASSHKRGRVYGYTF; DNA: TGTGCCAGCAGTCATAAGCGCGGCAGGGTCTATGGCTACACCTTC